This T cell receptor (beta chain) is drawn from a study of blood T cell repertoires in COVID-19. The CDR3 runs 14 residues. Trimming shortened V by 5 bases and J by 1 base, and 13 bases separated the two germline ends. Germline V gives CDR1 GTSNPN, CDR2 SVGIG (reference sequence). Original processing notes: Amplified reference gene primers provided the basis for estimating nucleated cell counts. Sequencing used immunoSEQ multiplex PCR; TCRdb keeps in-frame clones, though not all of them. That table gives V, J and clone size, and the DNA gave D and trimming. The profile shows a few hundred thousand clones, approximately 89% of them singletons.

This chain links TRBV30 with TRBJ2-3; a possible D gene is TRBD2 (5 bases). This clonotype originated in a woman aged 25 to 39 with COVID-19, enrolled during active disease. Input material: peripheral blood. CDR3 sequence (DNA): TGTGCCTGGGGCGAGGGCTGGGGCACAGATACGCAGTATTTT. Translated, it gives CAWGEGWGTDTQYF.